The T cell receptor (beta chain) under discussion was sequenced for a study of monozygotic twins with cystic fibrosis (dated by TCRdb to the early 2020s). As for the study more broadly: Barcoded libraries were made from 2.5 to 3 micrograms of fragmented DNA using approximately 14 PCR cycles. The study compared TCR beta repertoires within and between 16 monozygotic twin pairs with cystic fibrosis to assess genetic influence on V and J gene usage. Made up mostly of children and adolescents, the cohort included ten female and six male twin pairs ranging in age from roughly 2.0 to 40 years, with a median of about 9.2 years. Twins were ranked among 980 or so cohort participants for weight-for-height and FEVPerc (FEV1 disease centile) at the day of blood sampling. Data for three of the twin pairs had been reported earlier in a different context.

General study outcomes and caveats: Sharing of nucleotide-identical clonotypes was significantly greater within monozygotic CF twin pairs than between unrelated CF individuals (P = 0.000026, Mann-Whitney). V gene usage was most similar to the co-twin in 13 of 16 pairs, and J usage was most similar to the co-twin in 8 of 16 pairs, which suggests genetic constraints. Simpson clonality was found to be generally low (median roughly 0.01), suggesting a naive-dominated repertoire, although higher clonality was observed in the most severely affected patients. The cohort was small, and the number of shared CDR3s showed no association with age, concordance or disease severity.

Following the manufacturer's instructions, the researchers used the immunoSEQ immune profiling system to amplify TCR beta CDR3 regions via multiplex PCR. An Illumina NextSeq system was used to carry out the sequencing. In the paper's pipeline: Sequence data were processed on the immunoSEQ Analyzer platform, and clonality was computed as the square root of Simpson's index of productive rearrangements. Similarity in V and J usage was quantified by Jensen-Shannon distance, and CDR3 generation probabilities were calculated with OLGA. The researchers looked up shared CDR3 sequences in the immuneACCESS database (August 2020) and in VDJdb (December 2020). Here the immuneACCESS table is served through TCRdb, limited to in-frame sequences with V and J called. Missing clones are a known gap in these copies; in checked studies unresolved V genes cover under half, and the rest lacks a known reason. V, J and clone size reflect that table, while D and trimming were determined from the DNA. The table for this sample lists around 20,000 clones; about 87% of them were counted only once. Of the sample, 1% to 1.5% is held by the ten largest clones.

The twin pairs came from the European Cystic Fibrosis Twin and Sibling Study Cohort, which recruited patients from 150 to 200 CF clinics across 14 European countries. Both zygosity and CFTR genotype were checked in-house, and zygosity was tested with multiplex PCR across nine short tandem repeat loci. Each twin gave a peripheral blood sample, and clinical parameters were documented on that same day of blood sampling. Genomic DNA was isolated from peripheral blood cells with phenol/chloroform and kept in TE buffer at 4 degrees C. Concerning this clone: Its cognate antigen has yet to be identified. One base away there is no much larger clone; base qualities are not given.

The cysteine opens and the phenylalanine closes a CDR3 of 14 amino acids. The retained sequence is limited to the CDR3, 42 bases, with the frame set at the first base. The germline V gene gives CDR1 as SGDLS and CDR2 as YYNGEE. V and J are truncated by 4 bases and 1 base respectively, leaving an intervening sequence of 11 bases. The clonotype comes from a woman aged 30 to 39 with cystic fibrosis. The sequence links TRBV9 to TRBJ1-1; TRBD1 is a possible D gene, resting on 6 matching bases. The material sequenced was blood. The DNA sequence is given as TGTGCCAGCAGCCCCCGGGGGGCGAACACTGAAGCTTTCTTT. Translated, it gives CASSPRGANTEAFF.